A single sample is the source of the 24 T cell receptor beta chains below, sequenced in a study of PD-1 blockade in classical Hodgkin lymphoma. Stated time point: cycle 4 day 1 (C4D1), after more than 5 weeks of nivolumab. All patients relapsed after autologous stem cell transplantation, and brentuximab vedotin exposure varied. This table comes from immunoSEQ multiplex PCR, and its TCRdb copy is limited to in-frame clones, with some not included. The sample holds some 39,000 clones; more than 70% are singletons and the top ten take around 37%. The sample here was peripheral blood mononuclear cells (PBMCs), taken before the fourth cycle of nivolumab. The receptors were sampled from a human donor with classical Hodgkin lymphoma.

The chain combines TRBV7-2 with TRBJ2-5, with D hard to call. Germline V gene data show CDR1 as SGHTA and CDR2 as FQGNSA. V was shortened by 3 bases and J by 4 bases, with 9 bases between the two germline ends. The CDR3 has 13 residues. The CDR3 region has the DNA TGTGCCAGCAGCTTTTCTTGGGGAGAGACCCAGTACTTC. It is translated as CASSFSWGETQYF.

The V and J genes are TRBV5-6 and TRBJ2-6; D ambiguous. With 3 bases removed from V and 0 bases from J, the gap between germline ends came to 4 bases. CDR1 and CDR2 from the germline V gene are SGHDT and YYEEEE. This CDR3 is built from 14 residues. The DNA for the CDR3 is TGTGCCAGCAGCTATTCCTCTGGGGCCAACGTCCTGACTTTC. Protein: CASSYSSGANVLTF. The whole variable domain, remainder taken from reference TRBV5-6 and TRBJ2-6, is DAGVTQSPTHLIKTRGQQVTLRCSPKSGHDTVSWYQQALGQGPQFIFQYYEEEERQRGNFPDRFSGHQFPNYSSELNVNALLLGDSALYLCASSYSSGANVLTFGAGSRLTVL.

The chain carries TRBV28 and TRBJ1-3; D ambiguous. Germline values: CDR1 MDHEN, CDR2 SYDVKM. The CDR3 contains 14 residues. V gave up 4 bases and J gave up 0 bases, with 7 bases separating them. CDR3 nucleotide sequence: TGTGCCAGCAGTTGGATTGGCTCTGGAAACACCATATATTTT. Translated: CASSWIGSGNTIYF.

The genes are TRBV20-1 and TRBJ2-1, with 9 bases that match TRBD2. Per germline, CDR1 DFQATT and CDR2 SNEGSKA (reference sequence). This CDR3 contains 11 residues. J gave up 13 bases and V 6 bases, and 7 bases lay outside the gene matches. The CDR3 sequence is CSATTSGPQFF. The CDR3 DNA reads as TGCAGTGCAACCACTAGCGGGCCACAGTTCTTC.

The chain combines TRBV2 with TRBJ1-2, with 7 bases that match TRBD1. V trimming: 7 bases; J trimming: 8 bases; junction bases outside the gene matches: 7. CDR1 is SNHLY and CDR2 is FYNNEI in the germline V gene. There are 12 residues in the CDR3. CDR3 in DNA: TGTGCCAGCAAGGGGGCAGGGGAAGGCTACACCTTC. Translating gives CASKGAGEGYTF.

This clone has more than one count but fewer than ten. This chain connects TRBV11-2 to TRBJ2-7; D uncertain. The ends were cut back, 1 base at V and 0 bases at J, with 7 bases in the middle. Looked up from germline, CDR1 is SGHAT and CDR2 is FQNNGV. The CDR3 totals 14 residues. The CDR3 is CASSLGLDSYEQYF. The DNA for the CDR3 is TGTGCCAGCAGCTTAGGACTGGACTCCTACGAGCAGTACTTC. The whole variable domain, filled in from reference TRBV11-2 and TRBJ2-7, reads EAGVAQSPRYKIIEKRQSVAFWCNPISGHATLYWYQQILGQGPKLLIQFQNNGVVDDSQLPKDRFSAERLKGVDSTLKIQPAKLEDSAVYLCASSLGLDSYEQYFGPGTRLTVT.

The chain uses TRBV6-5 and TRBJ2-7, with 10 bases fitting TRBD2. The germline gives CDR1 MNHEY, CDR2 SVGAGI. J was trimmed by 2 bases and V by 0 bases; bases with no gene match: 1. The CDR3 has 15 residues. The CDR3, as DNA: TGTGCCAGCAGTTACTCGCTAGCGGGGGCCTACGAGCAGTACTTC. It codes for CASSYSLAGAYEQYF.

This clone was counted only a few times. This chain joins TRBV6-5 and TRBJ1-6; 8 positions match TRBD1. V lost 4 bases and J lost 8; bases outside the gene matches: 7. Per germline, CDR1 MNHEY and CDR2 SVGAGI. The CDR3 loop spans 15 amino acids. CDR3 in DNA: TGTGCCAGCAGTTTAGAAGGACAGGGTTATTCACCCCTCCACTTT. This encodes CASSLEGQGYSPLHF.

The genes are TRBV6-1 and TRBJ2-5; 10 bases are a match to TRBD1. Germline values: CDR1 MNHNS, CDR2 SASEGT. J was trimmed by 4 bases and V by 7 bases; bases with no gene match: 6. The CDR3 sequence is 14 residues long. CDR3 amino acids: CASTMTGGIETQYF. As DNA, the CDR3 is TGTGCCAGCACCATGACAGGGGGCATAGAGACCCAGTACTTC.

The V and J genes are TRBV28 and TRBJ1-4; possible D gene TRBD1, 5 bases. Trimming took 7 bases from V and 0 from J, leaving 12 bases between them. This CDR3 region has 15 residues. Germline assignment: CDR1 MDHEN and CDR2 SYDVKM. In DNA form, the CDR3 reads TGTGCCAGCATCCGACAGTTGTCAACTAATGAAAAACTGTTTTTT. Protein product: CASIRQLSTNEKLFF.

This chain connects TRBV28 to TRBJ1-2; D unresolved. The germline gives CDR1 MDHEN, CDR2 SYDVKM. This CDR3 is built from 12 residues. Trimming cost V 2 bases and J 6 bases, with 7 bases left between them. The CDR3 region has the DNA TGTGCCAGCAGTTTAGTAGGCGATGGCTACACCTTC. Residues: CASSLVGDGYTF.

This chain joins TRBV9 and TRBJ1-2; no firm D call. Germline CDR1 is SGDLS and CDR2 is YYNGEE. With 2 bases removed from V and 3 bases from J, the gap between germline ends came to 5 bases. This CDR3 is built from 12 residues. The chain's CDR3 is CASSVNDYGYTF. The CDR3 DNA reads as TGTGCCAGCAGCGTTAATGACTATGGCTACACCTTC.

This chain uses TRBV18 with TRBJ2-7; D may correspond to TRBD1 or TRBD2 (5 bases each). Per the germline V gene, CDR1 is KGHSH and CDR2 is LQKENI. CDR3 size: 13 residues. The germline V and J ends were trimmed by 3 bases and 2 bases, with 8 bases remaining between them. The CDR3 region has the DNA TGTGCCAGCTCACCGGGACCGGCCTACGAGCAGTACTTC. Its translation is CASSPGPAYEQYF. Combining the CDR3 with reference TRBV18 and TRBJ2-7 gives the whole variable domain NAGVMQNPRHLVRRRGQEARLRCSPMKGHSHVYWYRQLPEEGLKFMVYLQKENIIDESGMPKERFSAEFPKEGPSILRIQQVVRGDSAAYFCASSPGPAYEQYFGPGTRLTVT.

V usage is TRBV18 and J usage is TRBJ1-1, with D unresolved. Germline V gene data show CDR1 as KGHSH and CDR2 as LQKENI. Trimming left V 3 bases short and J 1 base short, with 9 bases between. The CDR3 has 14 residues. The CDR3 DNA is TGTGCCAGCTCACCCGCGCAAGGGAACACTGAAGCTTTCTTT. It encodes CASSPAQGNTEAFF.

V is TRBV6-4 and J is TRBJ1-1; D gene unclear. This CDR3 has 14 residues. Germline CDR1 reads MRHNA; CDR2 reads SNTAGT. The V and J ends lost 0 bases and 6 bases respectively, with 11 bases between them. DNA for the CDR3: TGTGCCAGCAGTGACTCGAGGAGAGGCGCTGAAGCTTTCTTT. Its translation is CASSDSRRGAEAFF.

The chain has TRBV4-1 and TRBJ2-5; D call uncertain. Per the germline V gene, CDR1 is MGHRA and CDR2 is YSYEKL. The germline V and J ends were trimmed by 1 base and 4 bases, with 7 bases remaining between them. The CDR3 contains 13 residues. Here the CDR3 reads CASSQALRETQYF. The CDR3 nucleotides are TGCGCCAGCAGCCAAGCCCTCAGAGAGACCCAGTACTTC.

In DNA form, the CDR3 reads TGTGCCAGCAGCGTCGGGGGGCACACAGATACGCAGTATTTT. This codes for CASSVGGHTDTQYF. This chain joins TRBV13 and TRBJ2-3; the D gene is possibly TRBD2 (7 bases). Germline CDR1 PRHDT, CDR2 FYEKMQ (reference sequence). V lost 5 bases, J lost 2 bases, and 11 bases lay in between. The CDR3 extends over 14 amino acids.

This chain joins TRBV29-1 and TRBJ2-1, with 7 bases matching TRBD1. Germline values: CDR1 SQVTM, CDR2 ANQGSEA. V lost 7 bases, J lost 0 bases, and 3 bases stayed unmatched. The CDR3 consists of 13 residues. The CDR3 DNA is TGCAGCGCCGACAGGGCCTCCTACAATGAGCAGTTCTTC. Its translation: CSADRASYNEQFF.

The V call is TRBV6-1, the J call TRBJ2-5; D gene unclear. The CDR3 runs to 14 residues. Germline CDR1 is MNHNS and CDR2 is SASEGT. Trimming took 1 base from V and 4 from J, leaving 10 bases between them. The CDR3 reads CASSEVVGRETQYF. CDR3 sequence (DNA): TGTGCCAGCAGTGAAGTGGTAGGGCGAGAGACCCAGTACTTC.

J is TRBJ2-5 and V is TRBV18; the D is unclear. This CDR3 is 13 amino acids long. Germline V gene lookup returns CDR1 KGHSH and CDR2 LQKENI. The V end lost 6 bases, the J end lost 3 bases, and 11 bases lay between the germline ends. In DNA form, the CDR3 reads TGTGCCAGCTCCCCGATGAATGAAGAGACCCAGTACTTC. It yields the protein CASSPMNEETQYF.

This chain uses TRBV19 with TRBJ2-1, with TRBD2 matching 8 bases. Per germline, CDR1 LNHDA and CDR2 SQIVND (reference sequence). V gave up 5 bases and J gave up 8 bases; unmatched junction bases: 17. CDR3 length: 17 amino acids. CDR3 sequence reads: CASSGTKPGLGYDEQFF. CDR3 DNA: TGTGCCAGTAGTGGCACCAAGCCGGGACTAGGGTATGATGAGCAGTTCTTC.

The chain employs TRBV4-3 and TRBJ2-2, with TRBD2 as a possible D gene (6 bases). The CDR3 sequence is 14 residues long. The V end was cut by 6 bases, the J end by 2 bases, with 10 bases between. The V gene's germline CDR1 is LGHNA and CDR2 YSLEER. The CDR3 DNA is TGCGCCAGCAGACGGGACTTTAACACCGGGGAGCTGTTTTTT. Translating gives CASRRDFNTGELFF.

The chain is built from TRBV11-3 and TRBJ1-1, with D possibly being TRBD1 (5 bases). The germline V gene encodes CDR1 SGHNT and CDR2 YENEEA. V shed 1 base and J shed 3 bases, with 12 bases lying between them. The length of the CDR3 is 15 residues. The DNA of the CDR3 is TGTGCCAGCAGCTTAGGCCCAGGGTCGGACACTGAAGCTTTCTTT. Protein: CASSLGPGSDTEAFF. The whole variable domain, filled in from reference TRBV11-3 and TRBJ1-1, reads EAGVVQSPRYKIIEKKQPVAFWCNPISGHNTLYWYLQNLGQGPELLIRYENEEAVDDSQLPKDRFSAERLKGVDSTLKIQPAELGDSAVYLCASSLGPGSDTEAFFGQGTRLTVV.

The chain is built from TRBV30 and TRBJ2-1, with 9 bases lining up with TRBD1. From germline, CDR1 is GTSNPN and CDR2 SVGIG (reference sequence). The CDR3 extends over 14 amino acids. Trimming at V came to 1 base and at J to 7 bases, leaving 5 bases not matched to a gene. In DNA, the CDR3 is TGTGCCTGGAGTGCCGGGACAGGGTGGAATGAGCAGTTCTTC. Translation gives CAWSAGTGWNEQFF.